The next 5 T cell receptor beta chains were all read from a single sample in a study of tumor and adjacent non-tumor tissue in lung cancer (dated by TCRdb to 2017 to 2018). Libraries were prepared through multiplex PCR. The sample was run on an Illumina HiSeq 2500. Following protocols modified from ARM-PCR, the researchers constructed TCRbeta libraries through three rounds of nested PCR with primers (Table S4). TCRdb reanalyzed the raw reads on its own, using fastp at Q25 for trimming and MiXCR for clone calling, and kept in-frame beta chains. CDR3 protein duplicates are merged, each entry listing the most common genes and DNA. This sample comprises roughly 220,000 distinct CDR3 sequences, 60% to 85% of them detected only once. Under 30% of the sample is taken by the ten largest. RNA was isolated from bulk unsorted tissue, and RNA quality was assessed with a NanoDrop ND-1000 and an Agilent 2100. The sample taken for sequencing was lung tumor tissue. These receptors all come from a man in his sixties with non-small cell lung cancer.

Notes on this clonotype: A read error may produce the germline difference seen at one junction end. This chain joins TRBV29-1 and TRBJ2-2; a possible D gene is TRBD1 (6 bases). The CDR3 is 14 residues long. CDR1 and CDR2 from the germline V gene are SQVTM and ANQGSEA. The CDR3 reads CSVQGEGDTEELFF. The CDR3 DNA is TGCAGCGTCCAGGGAGAGGGGGACACCGAGGAGCTGTTTTTT.

In regard to this clonotype: At one end, the junction sequence differs from germline, possibly due to a read error. The rearrangement links TRBV30 to TRBJ1-1, with no clear D. The CDR3 is 11 residues long. Germline CDR1 and CDR2: GTSNPN and SVGIG (reference sequence). For the CDR3, the DNA is TGTGCCTGGACCGCTGGTATCCCGGTTTCCTTT. As protein: CAWTAGIPVSF.

V gene TRBV6-2 or TRBV6-3 combines with J gene TRBJ1-5; TRBD2 matches at 7 bases. The tail of the sequence fits TRBJ2-3 better, so the J call may be wrong. Germline V gives CDR1 MNHEY, CDR2 SVGEGT. The CDR3 length is 14 residues. CDR3 nucleotide sequence: TGTGCCAGCAGTTACTCGGTAGGGACTAAGCCCCAGTATTTT. This sequence encodes CASSYSVGTKPQYF.

This chain joins TRBV20-1 and TRBJ1-5; 7 bases are a match to TRBD1. The DNA end favors TRBJ2-3, so the J call may be wrong. Germline loops: CDR1 DFQATT, CDR2 SNEGSKA (reference sequence). This CDR3 is 13 amino acids long. The CDR3 sequence is CSAGRDSNQPQYF. The CDR3, as DNA: TGCAGTGCAGGTCGGGACAGCAATCAGCCCCAGTATTTT.

There are a few counts of this clonotype. The chain recombines TRBV7-8 with TRBJ2-7; maybe TRBD2 (6 bases). This CDR3 has 15 amino acids. Deletions cut 6 bases from V and 1 base from J, with 16 bases between. Germline CDR1 is SGHVS and CDR2 is FQNEAQ. This CDR3 is CASSSSGLASYEQYF. For the CDR3, the DNA is TGTGCCAGCAGTTCCAGCGGGCTAGCATCCTACGAGCAGTACTTC.